This T cell receptor (beta chain) originates from a study of blood T cell repertoires in COVID-19. Using immunoSEQ multiplex PCR, the repertoire was profiled, and TCRdb retains in-frame clones only, with some absent. The sample holds 90,000 to 150,000 clones, around 88% seen once. CDR1 SGHKS and CDR2 YYEKEE come from the germline V gene (reference sequence). V was clipped by 3 bases and J by 0 bases, with 9 bases between them. This CDR3 is built from 14 residues. The V and J genes are TRBV5-5 and TRBJ1-1; D not resolved. The TCR comes from a human donor with acute or convalescent COVID-19. The donor label of this sample is uncertain. The specimen sequenced was peripheral blood. CDR3 in DNA: TGTGCCAGCAGCTCGACAAAGATGAACACTGAAGCTTTCTTT. Protein: CASSSTKMNTEAFF.